This T cell receptor beta chain was profiled in a study of blood T cell repertoires in COVID-19. Overall study: COVID-19 samples collected from the United States, Italy and Spain covered acute and convalescent phases. PBMCs, B-cell-depleted T cells, or T cells provided the cDNA or gDNA that made up the material.

V lost 0 bases and J 8 bases, leaving 13 bases between the germline ends. This CDR3 comprises 13 residues. The germline V gene encodes CDR1 GTSNPN and CDR2 SVGIG (reference sequence). Original analysis: Estimates of nucleated cell counts were drawn from the amplification of reference gene primers. The data were produced by immunoSEQ multiplex PCR, yet TCRdb's version contains in-frame clones alone and is incomplete. V and J calls and clone size are as listed in that table; D and trimming were resolved from the DNA. The sample lists around 320,000 clones, 70% to 90% seen once, with 7.2% in the top ten.

The material sequenced was peripheral blood. This sequence joins TRBV30 and TRBJ1-2; tentative D call: TRBD1 (5 bases). This clonotype originated in a human donor in a cohort sampled during active COVID-19. CDR3 in amino acids: CAWSVSGHRGYTF. The CDR3 nucleotides read TGTGCCTGGAGTGTCTCAGGGCACAGAGGCTACACCTTC.